One and the same sample provided the 5 T cell receptor beta chains below, sequenced in a study of tumor-infiltrating lymphocytes in primary liver carcinoma. Researchers generated TCR beta cDNA from approximately 520 ng of total RNA, relying on a constant-region primer. A slightly modified ARM-PCR protocol with three nested multiplex PCR rounds produced these TCR beta libraries. In the first two PCR rounds, TRBV1-TRBV30 forward primers were paired with a C-beta reverse primer, and each round lasted roughly 10 cycles. Each CDR3 protein gets one entry after TCRdb re-called the multiplex PCR reads with MiXCR. The profile shows 310,000 or so distinct CDR3 sequences, around three fifths of them singletons. The source of the blood RNA was unsorted whole blood, and germline DNA was extracted as well. Sequencing used peripheral blood. Receptor source: a man in his forties with primary liver carcinoma and hepatitis B virus infection.

This clonotype occurred many times. This chain connects TRBV5-4 to TRBJ2-5; D gene uncertain. Deletions cut 2 bases from V and 3 bases from J, with 8 bases between. CDR3 length: 13 amino acids. Germline V CDR1 and CDR2: SGHNT, YYREEE (reference sequence). The CDR3 sequence is CASSLGREETQYF. CDR3 bases: TGTGCCAGCAGCTTAGGTCGGGAAGAGACCCAGTACTTC.

This clonotype was observed once. One junction end disagrees with the germline gene, perhaps due to a read error. The chain joins TRBV6-1 to TRBJ2-1, with 8 bases lining up with TRBD2. Germline values: CDR1 MNHNS, CDR2 SASEGT. CDR3 length: 16 amino acids. DNA for the CDR3: TGTGCCAGCAGTGATCAAGGAGTAGCGGGATTCTATGAGCAATTCTTC. It codes for CASSDQGVAGFYEQFF.

This chain links TRBV7-8 with TRBJ2-7; 7 nucleotides align to TRBD1. Unmatched junction bases numbered 22, after V lost 5 bases and J lost 9 bases. The CDR3 runs 17 residues. CDR1 is SGHVS and CDR2 is FQNEAQ in the germline V gene. The DNA for the CDR3 is TGTGCCAGCAGCCCGGGACGCTCATTACGGGACAGCTGCGGGCAGTACTTC. Protein sequence: CASSPGRSLRDSCGQYF. The variable domain in full, with the rest retrieved from reference TRBV7-8 and TRBJ2-7, is GAGVSQSPRYKVAKRGQDVALRCDPISGHVSLFWYQQALGQGPEFLTYFQNEAQLDKSGLPSDRFFAERPEGSVSTLKIQRTQQEDSAVYLCASSPGRSLRDSCGQYFGPGTRLTVT.

This clonotype was observed at least ten times. The chain couples TRBV4-3 to TRBJ1-2; D not resolved. Per germline, CDR1 LGHNA and CDR2 YSLEER. This CDR3 contains 14 residues. V gave up 0 bases and J gave up 4 bases, with 9 bases separating them. CDR3 DNA: TGCGCCAGCAGCCAAGATCTAGGGAGCTATGGCTACACCTTC. Protein product: CASSQDLGSYGYTF.

Note on this clonotype: This could be a read error, since a much larger clone is one nucleotide away. The V call is TRBV29-1, the J call TRBJ2-3, with TRBD2 matching over 10 bases. CDR3 length equals 16 residues. Germline-derived CDR1 and CDR2 are SQVTM and ANQGSEA. After removal of 5 bases from V and 1 base from J, the junction contained 9 bases not matched to a gene. As DNA, the CDR3 is TGCAGCGTTCGAACCCTAGCGGGGGATGGCACAGATACGCAGTATTTT. Amino acid sequence: CSVRTLAGDGTDTQYF.